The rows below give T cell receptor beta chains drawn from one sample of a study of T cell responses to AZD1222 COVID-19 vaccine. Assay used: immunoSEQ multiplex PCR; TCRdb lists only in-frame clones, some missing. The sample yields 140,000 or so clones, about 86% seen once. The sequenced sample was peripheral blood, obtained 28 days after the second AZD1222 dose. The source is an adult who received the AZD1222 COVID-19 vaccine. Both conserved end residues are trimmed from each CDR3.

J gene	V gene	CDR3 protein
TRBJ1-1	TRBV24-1	ATSDKWGRPNGPEAF
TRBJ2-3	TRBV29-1	SVEDRQRGDTQY
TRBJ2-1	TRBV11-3	ASSLPDANEQF
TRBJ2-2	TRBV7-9	ASRVTSTGELF
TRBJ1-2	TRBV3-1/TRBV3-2	ASSQGIGANYGYT
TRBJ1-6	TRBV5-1	ASSLETDYNSPLH
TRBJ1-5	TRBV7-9	ASSLAAQPQH
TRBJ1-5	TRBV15	ATSAHFQAPGQPQH
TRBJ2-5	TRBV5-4	ASSSTGLAGMETQY
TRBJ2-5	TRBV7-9	ASTLAGQETQY
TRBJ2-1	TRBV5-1	ASSLGQGLNNEQF
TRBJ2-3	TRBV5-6	ASSLQGTDTQY
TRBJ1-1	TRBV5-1	ASSYGQGTEAF
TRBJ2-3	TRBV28	ASSPTGGGAGDTQY
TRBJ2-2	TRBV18	ASSPNKVTLTGELF
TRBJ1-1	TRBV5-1	ASSFFGQGTEAF
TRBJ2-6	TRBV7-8	ASSQDSGANVLT
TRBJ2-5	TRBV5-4	ASSLDRGRLKTQY
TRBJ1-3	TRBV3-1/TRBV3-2	ASSQVSFSGNTIY
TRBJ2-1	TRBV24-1	ATSDLSGGAFGEQF
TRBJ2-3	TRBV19	ASSLDTGYTDTQY
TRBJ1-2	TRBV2	ASSEGVDRYGYT
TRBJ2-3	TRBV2	ASSRRGAGGITDTQY
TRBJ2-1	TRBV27	ASSPQRGREGQNEQF
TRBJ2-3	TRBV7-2	ASSFRIGRGRMDTQY
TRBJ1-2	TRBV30	AWGDLSYGYT
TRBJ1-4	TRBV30	AWSALGASLNEKLF
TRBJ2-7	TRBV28	ASSLVRSYEQY
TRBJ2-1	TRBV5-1	ASSSSTGGFDNEQF
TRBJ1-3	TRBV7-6	ASSLGSGNTIY
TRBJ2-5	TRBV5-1	ASSLQTLAGEETQY
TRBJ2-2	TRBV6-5	ASNFGGELF
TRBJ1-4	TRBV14	ASSQDAGLWEKLF
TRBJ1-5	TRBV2	ARGAGNRQPQH
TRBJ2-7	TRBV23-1	ASSQWWVGSYEQY
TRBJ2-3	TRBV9	ASSGTSVGDTQY
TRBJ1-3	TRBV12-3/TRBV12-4	ASSLGGNTIY
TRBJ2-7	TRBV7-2	ASSLSAGVDYEQY
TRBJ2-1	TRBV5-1	ASRASGGGEQF
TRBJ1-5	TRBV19	ATIDGFNQPQH
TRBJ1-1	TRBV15	ATSSGQNTEAF
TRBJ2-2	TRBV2	ASKTDTGELF
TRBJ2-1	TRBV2	ASSAGGSQF
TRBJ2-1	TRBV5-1	ASSPATTSYNEQF
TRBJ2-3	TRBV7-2	ASSLELARNPQY
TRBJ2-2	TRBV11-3	ASSFYGAGELF
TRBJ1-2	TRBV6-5	ASRPDRGWGYT
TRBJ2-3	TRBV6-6	ASRASHNTDTQY
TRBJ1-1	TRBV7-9	ASSPGRAGNTEAF
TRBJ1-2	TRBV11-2	ASSASGSGGYGYT
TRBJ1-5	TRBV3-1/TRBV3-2	ASSQDTIQPQH
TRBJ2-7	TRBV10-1	ASSARPGPGDSYEQY
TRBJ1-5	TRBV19	ASKSGNQPQH
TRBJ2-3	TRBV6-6	ASSPIPGLAGTDTQY
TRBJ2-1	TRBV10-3	AIRAGMGTSGVNEQF
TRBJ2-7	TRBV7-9	ASGLAGGYEQY
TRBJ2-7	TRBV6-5	ASSPSGESYEQY
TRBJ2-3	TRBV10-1	ASSPSIETDTQY
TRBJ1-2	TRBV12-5	ASGLETGSGYT
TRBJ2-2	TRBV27	ASSFFPGELF